This is a list of T cell receptor beta chains from one sample in a study of cytomegalovirus exposure and HLA in healthy donors. Repertoires were generated with immunoSEQ multiplex PCR, while TCRdb's copy carries only in-frame clones and drops some. The sample has approximately 170,000 clones, around 76% seen once. Sequenced material: PBMCs. These receptors were collected from a woman aged 25-40 years in good health and CMV-seropositive. Both conserved end residues are part of each CDR3. Each record gives: V gene, J gene, CDR3 protein.

TRBV9	TRBJ1-2	CASSVEEGWYGYTF
TRBV5-5	TRBJ2-2	CASSHADRRLTGELFF
TRBV6-1	TRBJ1-4	CASSERGSRPEKLFF
TRBV5-1	TRBJ2-3	CASSLEARGTDTQYF
TRBV7-9	TRBJ2-2	CASSGPSQGNDGELFF
TRBV10-1	TRBJ2-3	CASSLGLAGSTDTQYF
TRBV2	TRBJ1-2	CASRPTGGSNYGYTF
TRBV7-2	TRBJ1-3	CASSREVLIRGNTIYF
TRBV9	TRBJ2-1	CASSVDIGGTFLQFF
TRBV5-1	TRBJ1-6	CASSPERVSGSPLHF
TRBV18	TRBJ2-3	CASSPTGGADTQYF
TRBV6-5	TRBJ1-2	CASSHPEGSYTF
TRBV7-2	TRBJ2-7	CASSPTGSYEQYF
TRBV20-1	TRBJ2-1	CSATGYNEQFF
TRBV6-5	TRBJ1-2	CASTQGVYGYTF
TRBV5-1	TRBJ2-7	CASSSQGVPYEQYF
TRBV13	TRBJ2-6	CASSPGSGANVLTF
TRBV30	TRBJ1-4	CAWKGGREKLFF
TRBV5-5	TRBJ1-2	CASSPIFRDRVRDYGYTF
TRBV21-1	TRBJ1-2	CASSRGDHAYGYTF
TRBV5-5	TRBJ1-4	CASSRGQNNEKLFF
TRBV6-1	TRBJ2-7	CASTMSGGEQYF
TRBV14	TRBJ2-3	CASSHSARIPTDTQYF
TRBV30	TRBJ2-7	CAWGGASGSVSYEQYF
TRBV10-2	TRBJ2-2	CASTTTGGAGTGELFF
TRBV19	TRBJ2-6	CASNYIGRGSSGANVLTF
TRBV2	TRBJ1-5	CALGGQGHQPQHF
TRBV27	TRBJ2-7	CASSLRGSYEQYF
TRBV7-2	TRBJ2-1	CASSLVPGGYNEQFF
TRBV29-1	TRBJ2-3	CSVHPTGIIPSTDTQYF
TRBV30	TRBJ1-6	CAWAAARVNSPLHF
TRBV5-1	TRBJ2-4	CASSFWGVGDIQYF
TRBV30	TRBJ1-5	CAWSVRGAHQPQHF
TRBV28	TRBJ2-3	CASSLVRGRTDTQYF
TRBV5-8	TRBJ1-3	CASSLRGQQISGNTIYF
TRBV4-1	TRBJ2-1	CASSQRFQREVNNEQFF
TRBV16	TRBJ2-5	CASSKVQEETQYF
TRBV27	TRBJ1-2	CASSFNSNYGYTF
TRBV28	TRBJ2-6	CASSRQGPGANVLTF
TRBV11-2	TRBJ2-3	CASSLQREGTDTQYF
TRBV30	TRBJ1-3	CAWSPIGDFSGNTIYF
TRBV19	TRBJ1-1	CASSTTLNTEAFF
TRBV28	TRBJ2-7	CASSPTHYYEQYF
TRBV7-8	TRBJ2-7	CASSSSGDFYEQYF
TRBV5-4	TRBJ1-2	CASSSDRTYGYTF
TRBV5-6	TRBJ2-5	CASSRDNLQETQYF
TRBV5-6	TRBJ1-1	CASSLGTGLMNTEAFF
TRBV27	TRBJ2-1	CASSLSQGMLFF
TRBV5-4	TRBJ1-6	CASSFYGANSPLHF
TRBV6-6	TRBJ1-5	CASSYSHLDQPQHF